The entry below gives a single T cell receptor beta chain sequence along with its context. Its antigen remains undetermined. Base qualities are missing; no much larger clone stands one base away. This specimen comes from a study of response to subunit inactivated influenza vaccine (dated 2018 in TCRdb). With regard to the full study: The study used deep quantitative T cell receptor repertoire profiling to track responses to a trivalent subunit inactivated influenza vaccine. Results and caveats for the whole study, not just this receptor: The authors suggested that each seasonal influenza vaccination may recruit only a limited number of new T cells.

Library method: RT-PCR. The sequencer was an Illumina HiSeq 2500. TCRdb redid the processing of the public reads, applying fastp at Q25 and MiXCR, and retained in-frame beta chains. Identical CDR3 proteins give one entry, which carries the most common genes and DNA. Recorded for this sample are around 710,000 distinct CDR3 sequences; 11% to 15% of them occurred a single time. The biggest ten clones account for approximately 7% of the sample. The CDR3 runs 18 residues from the cysteine to the phenylalanine. The kept DNA is CDR3 alone, 54 bases in frame from the first base. Sequences LGHDT (CDR1) and YNNKEL (CDR2) are obtained from the germline V gene (reference sequence). V trim: 3 bases; J trim: 1 base; unmatched bases: 10.

The origin of this receptor is a man in his fifties who received an inactivated influenza vaccine. Donor details come from another sample of the same person, matched by shared clones. The chain employs TRBV3-1 and TRBJ2-5; the central 11 bases match TRBD2. The starting material was PBMCs from blood, obtained around 14 days before vaccination. The nucleotide sequence is TGTGCCAGCAGCCAGCCGGGGCCTGGGACTAGCGGCCAAGAGACCCAGTACTTC. This gives the protein CASSQPGPGTSGQETQYF.